The 22 T cell receptor beta chains below were found in one sample sequenced in a study of beta chain features in type 1 diabetes. General observations from the study: Across all four CD4+ subsets, people with type 1 diabetes showed modestly shorter TCRB CDR3s.

For these TCRs, the target antigens are not known. Reverse transcribing all isolated RNA meant expressed TCRB transcripts were sequenced. Method: immunoSEQ multiplex PCR; TCRdb's copy keeps in-frame clones and lacks some. The sample has approximately 130,000 clones, roughly 17% seen once. Sequencing was carried out using central memory CD4+ T cells from blood. All receptors derive from a man aged 18 to 29 with type 1 diabetes.

In its sample, this clone was seen a few times. The CDR3 here is CATGTSGHQETQYF. The CDR3 nucleotides are TGTGCCACCGGGACTAGCGGCCACCAAGAGACCCAGTACTTC. The chain joins TRBV4-2 to TRBJ2-5; TRBD2 aligns across 11 bases. The trim removed 10 bases at V and 0 bases at J, leaving 4 bases unmatched. The CDR3 contains 14 residues. In germline, CDR1 is LGHNA, CDR2 YNFKEQ.

V usage is TRBV7-3 and J usage is TRBJ2-2; 7 nucleotides line up with TRBD1. Germline values: CDR1 SGHTA, CDR2 FQGTGA. The CDR3 spans 16 residues. With V trimmed by 4 bases and J by 0 bases, 5 bases remained unmatched. CDR3 bases: TGTGCCAGCAGCTCGGGCGGACAGGCGAACACCGGGGAGCTGTTTTTT. This sequence encodes CASSSGGQANTGELFF.

The rearrangement joins TRBV20-1 to TRBJ1-1; D ambiguous. The CDR3 loop spans 10 amino acids. From germline, CDR1 is DFQATT and CDR2 SNEGSKA (reference sequence). V lost 4 bases and J lost 3, with 3 bases in between. CDR3: CSAKDTEAFF. CDR3 in DNA: TGCAGTGCTAAGGACACTGAAGCTTTCTTT.

V usage is TRBV30 and J usage is TRBJ2-3; D remains unclear. The CDR3 spans 13 residues. Trimming removed 2 bases at V and 2 bases at J, with 8 bases between. Germline V gene sequence: CDR1 GTSNPN, CDR2 SVGIG (reference sequence). The CDR3 loop is CAWSKGFTDTQYF. CDR3 in DNA: TGTGCCTGGAGTAAAGGATTCACAGATACGCAGTATTTT.

This clone was seen a handful of times. This rearrangement joins TRBV4-1 to TRBJ1-1; D gene unclear. CDR1 is MGHRA, CDR2 YSYEKL, per germline. The CDR3 sequence is 15 residues long. V lost 1 base to trimming and J lost 0 bases, with 9 bases between them. The CDR3 is CASSQGALLNTEAFF. The CDR3, as DNA: TGCGCCAGCAGCCAAGGGGCACTTTTGAACACTGAAGCTTTCTTT.

The chain has TRBV7-9 and TRBJ1-3; TRBD1 is a possible D gene (5 bases). CDR3 length: 13 residues. From germline, CDR1 is SEHNR and CDR2 FQNEAQ (reference sequence). Trimming took 10 bases from V and 2 from J, leaving 12 bases between them. This chain's CDR3 is CATRTLTGNTIYF. The CDR3 DNA sequence: TGTGCCACCCGGACACTGACTGGAAACACCATATATTTT.

This sequence joins TRBV6-5 and TRBJ2-6; tentative D call: TRBD1 (6 bases). This CDR3 comprises 15 residues. The germline CDR1 and CDR2 sequences are MNHEY and SVGAGI. V lost 5 bases and J 2 bases, leaving 10 bases between the germline ends. CDR3 sequence (DNA): TGTGCCAGCAGTCGAACAGGGACTGGGGCCAACGTCCTGACTTTC. Translation: CASSRTGTGANVLTF.

This clone was recorded once. The chain employs TRBV9 and TRBJ1-5; D ambiguous. V lost 0 bases and J 3 bases, leaving 16 bases between the germline ends. This CDR3 contains 17 residues. Germline V gene sequence: CDR1 SGDLS, CDR2 YYNGEE. CDR3 protein: CASSVALFNYPNQPQHF. DNA for the CDR3: TGTGCCAGCAGCGTAGCCCTCTTCAACTATCCCAATCAGCCCCAGCATTTT. Full variable domain (rest looked up from reference TRBV9 and TRBJ1-5): DSGVTQTPKHLITATGQRVTLRCSPRSGDLSVYWYQQSLDQGLQFLIQYYNGEERAKGNILERFSAQQFPDLHSELNLSSLELGDSALYFCASSVALFNYPNQPQHFGDGTRLSIL.

The chain has TRBV7-6 and TRBJ1-2, with D unclear. This CDR3 region has 13 residues. Germline lookup yields CDR1 SGHVS and CDR2 FNYEAQ. Deletions cut 5 bases from V and 5 bases from J, with 12 bases between. This CDR3 reads CASSPEVEYGYTF. The DNA of the CDR3 is TGTGCCAGCAGCCCCGAGGTGGAGTATGGCTACACCTTC.

This clone has more than one count but fewer than ten. The chain carries TRBV10-3 and TRBJ1-2, with TRBD1 matching 10 bases. The germline V gene encodes CDR1 ENHRY and CDR2 SYGVKD. CDR3 length equals 14 residues. V dropped 5 bases and J dropped 3; count of bases not matched to a gene: 3. The CDR3 coding sequence is TGTGCCATCAGTACAGGGACAGGGGACTATGGCTACACCTTC. It translates to CAISTGTGDYGYTF.

This clone was counted a few times. The gene calls are TRBV9 and TRBJ2-5; 7 nucleotides agree with TRBD2. The germline V gene encodes CDR1 SGDLS and CDR2 YYNGEE. This CDR3 is built from 15 residues. The trim removed 0 bases at V and 1 base at J, leaving 3 bases unmatched. Here the CDR3 DNA reads TGTGCCAGCAGCGTAGATACGGGGGGCCAAGAGACCCAGTACTTC. This codes for CASSVDTGGQETQYF.

This clone was observed a handful of times. The chain links TRBV7-2 to TRBJ1-1; D not resolved. Looked up from germline, CDR1 is SGHTA and CDR2 is FQGNSA. The V and J ends lost 0 bases and 3 bases respectively, with 5 bases between them. The CDR3 totals 13 residues. The CDR3 bases are TGTGCCAGCAGCTTAGCCCAGTACACTGAAGCTTTCTTT. It is translated as CASSLAQYTEAFF.

This clone occurred a few times. As DNA, the CDR3 is TGTGCCAGCAGCTTCAGAGCCAAAAACATTCAGTACTTC. Translating gives CASSFRAKNIQYF. This chain joins TRBV5-6 and TRBJ2-4; no firm D call. Germline values: CDR1 SGHDT, CDR2 YYEEEE. Trimming pared 2 bases from V and 0 bases from J, leaving 3 bases between. This CDR3 contains 13 residues.

The chain uses TRBV29-1 and TRBJ1-1; the D gene is possibly TRBD1 (5 bases). The CDR3 contains 12 residues. V gave up 6 bases and J gave up 1 base, with 9 bases separating them. Looked up from germline, CDR1 is SQVTM and CDR2 is ANQGSEA. CDR3 nucleotide sequence: TGCAGCGTGTCCGGGGGGAACACTGAAGCTTTCTTT. Protein: CSVSGGNTEAFF.

Many counts were recorded for this clone. This chain connects TRBV4-2 to TRBJ1-6; D may be TRBD1 (5 bases). Trimming removed 0 bases from V and 4 bases from J, with 13 bases in between. The CDR3 covers 17 residues. The germline V gene encodes CDR1 LGHNA and CDR2 YNFKEQ. CDR3 amino acids: CASSQEGGGRYNSPLHF. CDR3 in DNA: TGTGCCAGCAGCCAAGAAGGCGGGGGGAGATATAATTCACCCCTCCACTTT.

This clone was seen more than once but under ten times. The J gene is TRBJ1-2, the V gene TRBV5-1; D possibly corresponds to TRBD1 (6 bases). CDR3 length: 15 amino acids. V was pared by 3 bases and J by 2 bases, with 14 bases between. Germline-derived CDR1 and CDR2 are SGHRS and YFSETQ. The CDR3 protein is CASSSTWTENYGYTF. The DNA of the CDR3 is TGCGCCAGCAGCTCGACATGGACAGAAAACTATGGCTACACCTTC.

This clone was counted only a few times. The chain links TRBV19 to TRBJ1-3; D gene ambiguous. The germline V gene has CDR1 LNHDA and CDR2 SQIVND (reference sequence). The CDR3 is 18 residues long. Trimming left V 7 bases short and J 0 bases short, with 22 bases between. The CDR3 loop reads CASNAEVTHHLSGNTIYF. In DNA form, the CDR3 reads TGTGCCAGTAACGCCGAGGTAACCCACCACCTCTCTGGAAACACCATATATTTT.

The chain carries TRBV27 and TRBJ2-5; D is unresolved. The CDR3 has 14 amino acids. Germline assignment: CDR1 MNHEY and CDR2 SMNVEV (reference sequence). V was trimmed by 1 base and J by 5 bases, leaving 11 bases between them. The CDR3 DNA reads as TGTGCCAGCAGTTTATTTCTCCATGGGGAGACCCAGTACTTC. Its protein product is CASSLFLHGETQYF.

The rearrangement links TRBV2 to TRBJ2-1, with D perhaps matching TRBD2 (6 bases). The ends were cut back, 2 bases at V and 9 bases at J, with 8 bases in the middle. There are 12 residues in the CDR3. Per the germline V gene, CDR1 is SNHLY and CDR2 is FYNNEI. The CDR3 spells CASSETGGEQFF. The CDR3, as DNA: TGTGCCAGCAGTGAAACCGGGGGTGAGCAGTTCTTC. Full variable domain (outside the CDR3, taken from reference TRBV2 and TRBJ2-1): EPEVTQTPSHQVTQMGQEVILRCVPISNHLYFYWYRQILGQKVEFLVSFYNNEISEKSEIFDDQFSVERPDGSNFTLKIRSTKLEDSAMYFCASSETGGEQFFGPGTRLTVL.

The chain is built from TRBV10-3 and TRBJ1-2; tentative D call: TRBD1 (5 bases). The CDR3 has 12 residues. V was pared by 8 bases and J by 10 bases, with 17 bases between. The germline gives CDR1 ENHRY, CDR2 SYGVKD. The CDR3 DNA follows: TGTGCCATCGGAGACGTCGACAGACTCTACACCTTC. As protein: CAIGDVDRLYTF.

The gene calls are TRBV30 and TRBJ1-2; D not certain. Germline V CDR1 and CDR2: GTSNPN, SVGIG (reference sequence). CDR3 length: 13 residues. The ends were cut back, 8 bases at V and 13 bases at J, with 26 bases in the middle. The CDR3 spells CASGGQLSMASTF. Here the CDR3 DNA reads TGTGCCAGCGGCGGGCAGCTATCTATGGCTTCCACCTTC. Looking up the rest from reference TRBV30 and TRBJ1-2 gives the full variable domain: SQTIHQWPATLVQPVGSPLSLECTVEGTSNPNLYWYRQAAGRGLQLLFYSVGIGQISSEVPQNLSASRPQDRQFILSSKKLLLSDSGFYLCASGGQLSMASTFGSGTRLTVV.

The sample holds a few counts of this clone. The chain is built from TRBV20-1 and TRBJ2-5; no reliable D call. The CDR3 runs 11 residues. Germline loops: CDR1 DFQATT, CDR2 SNEGSKA (reference sequence). V was shortened by 8 bases and J by 4 bases, with 11 bases between the two germline ends. For the CDR3, the DNA is TGCAGTCAGAGTTTGGTAGAGACCCAGTACTTC. Its protein is CSQSLVETQYF.